These 30 T cell receptor beta chains originate from one sample sequenced in a study of PD-1 blockade in classical Hodgkin lymphoma. Clones were read by immunoSEQ multiplex PCR, and TCRdb kept only the in-frame ones, dropping some. The profile shows about 28,000 clones, roughly 83% of them singletons. All patients experienced relapse after autologous stem cell transplantation, and brentuximab vedotin exposure was variable. The input for sequencing was peripheral blood mononuclear cells (PBMCs), taken before the second cycle of nivolumab. These receptor sequences come from a human donor with classical Hodgkin lymphoma.

The chain's CDR3 is CASSIVQGASEQYF. The CDR3 DNA follows: TGTGCCAGTAGTATAGTACAGGGGGCGAGCGAGCAGTACTTC. The chain employs TRBV19 and TRBJ2-7; TRBD1 aligns across 9 bases. The germline V gene encodes CDR1 LNHDA and CDR2 SQIVND (reference sequence). J gave up 6 bases and V 1 base, and 4 bases lay outside the gene matches. This CDR3 contains 14 residues.

The V and J genes are TRBV30 and TRBJ2-1; tentatively, D is TRBD2 (5 bases). The CDR3 sequence is 13 residues long. The germline V gene has CDR1 GTSNPN and CDR2 SVGIG (reference sequence). Between the trimmed V and J ends, which lost 3 bases and 3 bases, there was a span of 9 bases. The CDR3 region has the DNA TGTGCCTGGAGCATAGGGAGCTACAATGAGCAGTTCTTC. It specifies CAWSIGSYNEQFF. Full variable domain (remainder filled in from reference TRBV30 and TRBJ2-1): SQTIHQWPATLVQPVGSPLSLECTVEGTSNPNLYWYRQAAGRGLQLLFYSVGIGQISSEVPQNLSASRPQDRQFILSSKKLLLSDSGFYLCAWSIGSYNEQFFGPGTRLTVL.

In this sample, this clone turned up a few times. The rearrangement uses TRBV11-2 and TRBJ2-7; TRBD1 might be the D (6 bases). CDR1 SGHAT and CDR2 FQNNGV come from the germline V gene. Trimming left V 5 bases short and J 1 base short, with 12 bases between. The CDR3 loop spans 14 amino acids. The CDR3 here is CASSRRTESYEQYF. The CDR3, as DNA: TGTGCCAGCAGCCGTCGGACAGAGTCCTACGAGCAGTACTTC.

This clone was detected a few times. The chain employs TRBV4-2 and TRBJ2-5; 8 bases fit TRBD2. Germline CDR1 is LGHNA and CDR2 is YNFKEQ. After removal of 4 bases from V and 0 bases from J, the junction contained 1 base not matched to a gene. The CDR3 totals 14 residues. In nucleotides, the CDR3 is TGTGCCAGCAGCCGGGGACTAGACCAAGAGACCCAGTACTTC. It yields the protein CASSRGLDQETQYF.

The rearrangement joins TRBV5-4 to TRBJ2-1, with D possibly TRBD2 on 7 matching bases. CDR1 is SGHNT, CDR2 YYREEE, per germline (reference sequence). The CDR3 covers 15 residues. The V and J ends lost 0 bases and 7 bases respectively, with 14 bases between them. The CDR3 region is CASSLGGGALNEQFF. DNA of the CDR3: TGTGCCAGCAGCTTGGGAGGGGGGGCCTTGAATGAGCAGTTCTTC.

This chain joins TRBV18 and TRBJ2-5; no clear D gene. This CDR3 spans 13 amino acids. Germline V gene data show CDR1 as KGHSH and CDR2 as LQKENI. The V gene lost 3 bases and the J gene lost 4 bases, with 9 bases spanning the gap. The chain's CDR3 is CASSPSGPETQYF. DNA of the CDR3: TGTGCCAGCTCACCCTCGGGCCCAGAGACCCAGTACTTC. Combining the CDR3 with reference TRBV18 and TRBJ2-5 gives the whole variable domain NAGVMQNPRHLVRRRGQEARLRCSPMKGHSHVYWYRQLPEEGLKFMVYLQKENIIDESGMPKERFSAEFPKEGPSILRIQQVVRGDSAAYFCASSPSGPETQYFGPGTRLLVL.

The V and J genes are TRBV7-9 and TRBJ1-3; 9 nucleotides agree with TRBD1. Per germline, CDR1 SEHNR and CDR2 FQNEAQ (reference sequence). V shed 1 base, J shed 4 bases, and the junction held 2 bases outside the gene matches. The CDR3 totals 15 residues. The CDR3, as DNA: TGTGCCAGCAGCTTAGACAGGGGGCCCGGAAACACCATATATTTT. Protein sequence: CASSLDRGPGNTIYF. The whole variable domain, remainder taken from reference TRBV7-9 and TRBJ1-3, is DTGVSQNPRHKITKRGQNVTFRCDPISEHNRLYWYRQTLGQGPEFLTYFQNEAQLEKSRLLSDRFSAERPKGSFSTLEIQRTEQGDSAMYLCASSLDRGPGNTIYFGEGSWLTVV.

This clone has a handful of counts. The genes are TRBV4-3 and TRBJ2-3; D is perhaps TRBD2 (6 bases). V was pared by 0 bases and J by 6 bases, with 13 bases between. The CDR3 spans 15 residues. The germline V gene has CDR1 LGHNA and CDR2 YSLEER. The CDR3 region has the DNA TGCGCCAGCAGCCAAGATCGGGGGAGGTGGGATACGCAGTATTTT. Translated: CASSQDRGRWDTQYF.

This rearrangement joins TRBV9 to TRBJ2-1; D may be TRBD1 (8 bases). Trimming pared 8 bases from V and 8 bases from J, leaving 14 bases between. The CDR3 consists of 12 residues. Germline V CDR1 and CDR2: SGDLS, YYNGEE. CDR3 bases: TGTGCCAGTTCACAGGGGGGGGATGAGCAGTTCTTC. Its protein is CASSQGGDEQFF. The complete variable domain, with remaining parts taken from reference TRBV9 and TRBJ2-1, reads DSGVTQTPKHLITATGQRVTLRCSPRSGDLSVYWYQQSLDQGLQFLIQYYNGEERAKGNILERFSAQQFPDLHSELNLSSLELGDSALYFCASSQGGDEQFFGPGTRLTVL.

The table lists this clone with a few counts. The chain links TRBV11-3 to TRBJ2-3; D unresolved. CDR1 SGHNT and CDR2 YENEEA come from the germline V gene. The CDR3 is made up of 15 amino acids. V lost 5 bases and J lost 2, with 14 bases in between. The CDR3 is CASSPRNRNTDTQYF. CDR3 sequence (DNA): TGTGCCAGCAGCCCCCGGAATAGGAACACAGATACGCAGTATTTT.

This chain joins TRBV7-9 and TRBJ2-3; the D gene is possibly TRBD1 (6 bases). This CDR3 region has 15 residues. Germline V gives CDR1 SEHNR, CDR2 FQNEAQ (reference sequence). Trimming stripped 1 base from V and 4 bases from J, with 12 bases between. CDR3 loop: CASSLDRVWADTQYF. CDR3 bases: TGTGCCAGCAGCTTAGACAGGGTTTGGGCAGATACGCAGTATTTT.

This rearrangement joins TRBV9 to TRBJ2-1; 7 bases agree with TRBD2. V lost 3 bases and J lost 4; bases outside the gene matches: 7. The CDR3 has 15 residues. Per the germline V gene, CDR1 is SGDLS and CDR2 is YYNGEE. The DNA of the CDR3 is TGTGCCAGCAGCGAAAGCGGGACCCTTTACAATGAGCAGTTCTTC. Its translation: CASSESGTLYNEQFF.

In its sample, this clone was seen once. The chain combines TRBV29-1 with TRBJ1-2, with D uncertain. Trimming removed 8 bases at V and 0 bases at J, with 16 bases between. Germline values: CDR1 SQVTM, CDR2 ANQGSEA. CDR3 length: 14 residues. The chain's CDR3 is CSPGLRVTNYGYTF. The DNA of the CDR3 is TGCAGCCCCGGTCTGCGGGTAACTAACTATGGCTACACCTTC.

This clone rates as medium-sized (0.01 to 0.1%). J is TRBJ1-1 and V is TRBV7-2; possible D gene TRBD1, 6 bases. The CDR3 is 14 amino acids. V lost 5 bases, J lost 1 base, and 11 bases lay in between. CDR1 and CDR2 from the germline V gene are SGHTA and FQGNSA. The CDR3 here is CASSQQGRNTEAFF. CDR3 DNA sequence: TGTGCCAGCAGCCAACAGGGTAGGAACACTGAAGCTTTCTTT. Using reference TRBV7-2 and TRBJ1-1 for the parts outside the CDR3, the full variable domain is GAGVSQSPSNKVTEKGKDVELRCDPISGHTALYWYRQSLGQGLEFLIYFQGNSAPDKSGLPSDRFSAERTGGSVSTLTIQRTQQEDSAVYLCASSQQGRNTEAFFGQGTRLTVV.

The count of this clone is one. The chain is built from TRBV5-6 and TRBJ2-7; weak D call: TRBD1 (6 bases). CDR1 SGHDT and CDR2 YYEEEE come from the germline V gene. V gave up 0 bases and J gave up 7 bases, with 8 bases separating them. The CDR3 contains 12 residues. The CDR3 region is CASSLGGREQYV. DNA of the CDR3: TGTGCCAGCAGCTTGGGGGGGCGGGAGCAGTACGTC.

This clone was seen more than once but under ten times. This chain uses TRBV7-2 with TRBJ2-3; TRBD2 matches at 7 bases. The V and J ends lost 6 bases and 2 bases, in that order; junction bases with no gene match: 8. The CDR3 has 15 amino acids. CDR1 and CDR2 from the germline V gene are SGHTA and FQGNSA. As DNA, the CDR3 is TGTGCCAGCAGACGACCGGGACTACCCACAGATACGCAGTATTTT. It translates to CASRRPGLPTDTQYF.

V and J are TRBV7-2 and TRBJ1-1; D is unclear. Germline lookup yields CDR1 SGHTA and CDR2 FQGNSA. V lost 5 bases to trimming and J lost 0 bases, with 10 bases between them. The CDR3 loop spans 14 amino acids. CDR3: CASSRPGLNTEAFF. The CDR3 DNA reads as TGTGCCAGCAGCCGACCGGGTTTGAACACTGAAGCTTTCTTT.

CDR3 in DNA: TGTGCCAGCAGTACCGGGACAGGGGGCTTGGGCATTCAGTACTTC. Translating gives CASSTGTGGLGIQYF. V is TRBV28 and J is TRBJ2-4, with 12 bases matching TRBD1. From germline, CDR1 is MDHEN and CDR2 SYDVKM. V lost 5 bases, J lost 9 bases, and 8 bases stayed unmatched. The CDR3 is 15 amino acids.

The genes are TRBV21-1 and TRBJ2-2; TRBD1 is taken as the D call from the table, unchecked against the DNA. TRBV21-1 has pseudogene status. There are 17 residues in the CDR3. In nucleotides, the CDR3 is TGTGCCAGCAGCAAACCGACAGGGGGCGCGGACACCGGGGAGCTGTTTTTT. Protein: CASSKPTGGADTGELFF.

The genes are TRBV10-2 and TRBJ1-6; no reliable D call. V was clipped by 0 bases and J by 7 bases, with 10 bases between them. The CDR3 has 15 amino acids. Germline V gene lookup returns CDR1 WSHSY and CDR2 SAAADI. The CDR3 DNA follows: TGCGCCAGCAGTGAGTCCCCACGGGCAAATTCACCCCTCCACTTT. It codes for CASSESPRANSPLHF.

The genes are TRBV5-1 and TRBJ1-2; no firm D call. V lost 2 bases and J lost 8, with 13 bases in between. The germline gives CDR1 SGHRS, CDR2 YFSETQ. The CDR3 has 13 residues. This CDR3 reads CASSLRWLGGYTF. In DNA form, the CDR3 reads TGCGCCAGCAGCTTACGATGGCTCGGGGGCTACACCTTC.

As regards this clone: Other DNA sequences in the sample encode the same CDR3. This rearrangement joins TRBV29-1 to TRBJ1-1; D is unclear. CDR1 SQVTM and CDR2 ANQGSEA come from the germline V gene. V lost 4 bases to trimming and J lost 0 bases, with 9 bases between them. This CDR3 contains 13 residues. The CDR3 DNA reads TGCAGCGTTGGGGTCAGAGTGAACACTGAAGCTTTCTTT. Residues: CSVGVRVNTEAFF.

The chain links TRBV30 to TRBJ2-7; D assignment may be TRBD1 or TRBD2 (7 bases each). CDR1 and CDR2 (germline): GTSNPN, SVGIG (reference sequence). The CDR3 contains 11 residues. CDR3 sequence (DNA): TGTGCTCGGCAGGGGGGGGACGAGCAGTACTTC. Its translation is CARQGGDEQYF.

The V gene is TRBV4-3, the J gene TRBJ2-7, with a tentative D call TRBD1 (6 bases). V gave up 0 bases and J gave up 2 bases, with 11 bases separating them. The CDR3 covers 15 residues. The germline CDR1 and CDR2 sequences are LGHNA and YSLEER. CDR3 DNA sequence: TGCGCCAGCAGCCAAGAAGGGCAGGGGCCCTACGAGCAGTACTTC. This gives the protein CASSQEGQGPYEQYF.

J is TRBJ2-5 and V is TRBV7-2, with no clear D. The germline V and J ends were trimmed by 4 bases and 1 base, with 7 bases remaining between them. Looked up from germline, CDR1 is SGHTA and CDR2 is FQGNSA. This CDR3 region has 13 residues. The CDR3 sequence is CASSSRSQETQYF. For the CDR3, the DNA is TGTGCCAGCAGCTCCAGGTCCCAAGAGACCCAGTACTTC.

The chain employs TRBV7-2 and TRBJ2-5; TRBD1 agrees at 11 bases. The germline gives CDR1 SGHTA, CDR2 FQGNSA. The CDR3 runs 15 residues. Trimming removed 1 base from V and 9 bases from J; junction bases left unmatched: 7. This CDR3 is CASSLGGTGGMSQYF. The CDR3 DNA follows: TGTGCCAGCAGCTTAGGGGGGACAGGGGGAATGTCCCAGTACTTC.

Here the CDR3 DNA reads TGTGCCAGTAGTATAGTGAGGCTAGCGGGAGCCACCGGGGAGCTGTTTTTT. Its translation: CASSIVRLAGATGELFF. V is TRBV19 and J is TRBJ2-2, with 10 positions matching TRBD2. Trimming took 1 base from V and 4 from J; bases not matched to a gene: 6. The CDR3 is 17 amino acids. Germline assignment: CDR1 LNHDA and CDR2 SQIVND (reference sequence).

This clone is categorized as hyperexpanded (1% or more). This chain connects TRBV10-2 to TRBJ1-1; D is perhaps TRBD1 (5 bases). Germline CDR1 is WSHSY and CDR2 is SAAADI. Trimming stripped 7 bases from V and 5 bases from J, with 17 bases between. This CDR3 spans 14 amino acids. The CDR3 here is CASTGGLVWTEAFF. In nucleotides, the CDR3 is TGCGCCAGCACGGGGGGGTTAGTTTGGACTGAAGCTTTCTTT.

The rearrangement links TRBV13 to TRBJ1-3; D may be TRBD1 (6 bases). The CDR3 contains 17 residues. Germline values: CDR1 PRHDT, CDR2 FYEKMQ (reference sequence). V was shortened by 2 bases and J by 7 bases, with 21 bases between the two germline ends. The CDR3 spells CASSLSSGGPAGNTIYF. The CDR3 nucleotides are TGTGCCAGCAGCTTATCGTCGGGGGGGCCGGCCGGGAACACCATATATTTT. The full variable domain, in which reference TRBV13 and TRBJ1-3 provide the parts outside the CDR3, is AAGVIQSPRHLIKEKRETATLKCYPIPRHDTVYWYQQGPGQDPQFLISFYEKMQSDKGSIPDRFSAQQFSDYHSELNMSSLELGDSALYFCASSLSSGGPAGNTIYFGEGSWLTVV.

The chain carries TRBV18 and TRBJ2-5, with 9 bases aligning to TRBD1. Germline V gives CDR1 KGHSH, CDR2 LQKENI. V was pared by 6 bases and J by 6 bases, with 8 bases of the junction left unmatched. The CDR3 extends over 14 amino acids. CDR3 DNA: TGTGCCAGCTCGCCGGGACAGGGTCCCCAGACCCAGTACTTC. Amino acid sequence: CASSPGQGPQTQYF.